This T cell receptor beta chain was captured in a study of T-cell memory formation after mild COVID-19. Study results and limitations: For contracting clones, CD4+ ones sat mainly in CM and EM, CD8+ in EMRA. Some responding clones appeared in pre-infection memory, suggesting cross-reactive memory joined.

This CDR3 comprises 12 residues. Trimming took 4 bases from V and 7 from J, leaving 8 bases between them. CDR1 and CDR2 from the germline V gene are LGHDT and YNNKEL (reference sequence). This clonotype was seen more than once but under ten times. What it recognizes is unknown. The authors produced TCR alpha and TCR beta cDNA libraries with sample barcodes and UMIs by 5'RACE using constant-segment primers. TCRdb re-called the 5' RACE reads with MiXCR, one entry per CDR3 protein. The repertoire holds more than 350,000 distinct CDR3 sequences, around a sixth seen once, with 20% to 25% in the top ten. Source material: PBMCs or a T cell subset sorted from them (not recorded which). This chain links TRBV3-1 with TRBJ2-1, with D unresolved. This receptor was taken from a man between 18 and 29 years old who had mild COVID-19 (a few samples of this study predate the infection). Cell type and time point are not known. The CDR3 DNA sequence: TGTGCCAGCAGCCCGGTGGGAAATGAGCAGTTCTTC. This translates into CASSPVGNEQFF.